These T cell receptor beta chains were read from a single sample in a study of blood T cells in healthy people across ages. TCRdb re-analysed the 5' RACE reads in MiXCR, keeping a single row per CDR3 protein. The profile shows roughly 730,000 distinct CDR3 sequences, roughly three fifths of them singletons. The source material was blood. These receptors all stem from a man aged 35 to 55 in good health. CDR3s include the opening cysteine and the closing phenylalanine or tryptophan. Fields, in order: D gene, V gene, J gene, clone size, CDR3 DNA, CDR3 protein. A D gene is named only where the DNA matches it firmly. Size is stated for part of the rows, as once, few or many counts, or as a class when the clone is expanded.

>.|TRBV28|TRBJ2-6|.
TGTGCCAGCAGGGACAGTTATGGGGCCAACGTCCTGACTTTC
CASRDSYGANVLTF
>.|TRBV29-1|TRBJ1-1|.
TGCAGCGTCACCAAGGGGGGGAACACTGAAGCTTTCTTT
CSVTKGGNTEAFF
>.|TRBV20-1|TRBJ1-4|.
TGCAGTGTCGGGCGTTCTAATGAAAAACTGTTTTTT
CSVGRSNEKLFF
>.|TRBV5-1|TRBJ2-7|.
TGCGCCAGCAGCTTAGGAGGGGTATCCTACGAGCAGTACTTC
CASSLGGVSYEQYF
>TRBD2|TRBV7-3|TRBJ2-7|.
TGTGCCAGCAGCTTAATAGCGGGAGAGTCCTACGAGCAGTACTTC
CASSLIAGESYEQYF
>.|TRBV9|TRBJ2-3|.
TGTGCCAGCAGCAAGACGGACGGACTCCGAGATACGCAGTATTTT
CASSKTDGLRDTQYF
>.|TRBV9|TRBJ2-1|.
TGTGCCAGTAGCGTCGAAAAGGACGGGTCGCCTTACAATGAGCAGTTCTTC
CASSVEKDGSPYNEQFF
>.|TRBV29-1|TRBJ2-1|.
TGCAGCGTCCCCACAGCAACCTACAATGAGCAGTTCTTC
CSVPTATYNEQFF
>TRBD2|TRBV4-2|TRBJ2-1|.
TGTGCCAGCAGCCTATTAGCGGGAGATGGGAATGAGCAGTTCTTC
CASSLLAGDGNEQFF
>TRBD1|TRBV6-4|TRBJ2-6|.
TGTGCCAGCAGTCTAGGGACAGGGGGACGAAGCTCTGGGGCCAACGTCCTGACTTTC
CASSLGTGGRSSGANVLTF
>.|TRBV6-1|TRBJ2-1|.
TGTGCCAGCATACGGGACTTACCTTACAATGAGCAGTTCTTC
CASIRDLPYNEQFF
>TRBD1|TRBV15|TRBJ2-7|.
TGTGCCACCAGCAGGTCAGGGGGCGAGCAGTACTTC
CATSRSGGEQYF
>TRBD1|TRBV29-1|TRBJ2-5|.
TGCAGCGTAGTAGGGGGCCGGACAGGGGAACAAGAGACCCAGTACTTC
CSVVGGRTGEQETQYF
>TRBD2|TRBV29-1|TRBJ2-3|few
TGCAGCGTTGAGAGGGCAAGGGGGACTAGCGGGAGACTACACACAGATACGCAGTATTTT
CSVERARGTSGRLHTDTQYF
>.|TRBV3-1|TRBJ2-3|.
TGTGCCAGCAGCCTAAAAACCCAGGATACGCAGTATTTT
CASSLKTQDTQYF
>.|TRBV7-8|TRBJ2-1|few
TGTGCCAGCAGCTTACGCCCCCCGAATGAGCAGTTCTTC
CASSLRPPNEQFF
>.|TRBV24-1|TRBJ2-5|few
TGTGCCACCAGACGACGCCCAGGGACTCCAGGACAGGACTTAGAGACCCAGTACTTC
CATRRRPGTPGQDLETQYF
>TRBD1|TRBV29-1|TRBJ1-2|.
TGCAGCGTGGGCTTTACAGGGGTTTATGGCTACACCTTC
CSVGFTGVYGYTF
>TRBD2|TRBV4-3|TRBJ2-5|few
TGCGCCAGCAGCCAAGAAGTGGTGGGAGGGCCGCGGGAGCAGTACTTC
CASSQEVVGGPREQYF
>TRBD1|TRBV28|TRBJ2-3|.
TGTGCCAGCAGTCTCCCCCGGACAGGGTCAGATACGCAGTATTTT
CASSLPRTGSDTQYF
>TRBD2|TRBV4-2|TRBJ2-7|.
TGTGCCAGCAGCCAAGATTTCGCTAGCGGCTACGAGCAGTACTTC
CASSQDFASGYEQYF
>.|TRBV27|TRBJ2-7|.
TGTGCCAGCAGTCCAACATTCAGGGTTGAGCAGTACTTC
CASSPTFRVEQYF
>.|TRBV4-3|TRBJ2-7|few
TGCGCCAGCAGCCACCGGACAGACGCCGGCGAGCAGTACTTC
CASSHRTDAGEQYF
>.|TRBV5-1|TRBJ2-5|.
TGCGCCAGCAGCTTGGACAGGAACCAATTGGGGACCCAGTACTTC
CASSLDRNQLGTQYF
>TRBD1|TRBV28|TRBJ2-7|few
TGTGCCAGCAGTTTGAATCTAGGACAGGGGAATACCGGCGTGGGGTACGAGCAGTACTTC
CASSLNLGQGNTGVGYEQYF
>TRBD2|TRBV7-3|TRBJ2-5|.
TGTGCCAGCAGCTCGACTAGCTGGGGGGAGACCCAGTACTTC
CASSSTSWGETQYF
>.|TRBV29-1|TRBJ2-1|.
TGCAGCGCGCAATTCCGCGGCAGCAGTTCCTACAATGAGCAGTTCTTC
CSAQFRGSSSYNEQFF
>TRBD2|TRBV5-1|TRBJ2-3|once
TGCGCCAGCAGCAGGACTAGCGGGGGCACTAGCACAGATACGCAGTATTTT
CASSRTSGGTSTDTQYF
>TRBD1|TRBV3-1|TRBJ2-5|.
TGTGCCAGCGAGGGGACAGAGGAGACCCAGTACTTC
CASEGTEETQYF
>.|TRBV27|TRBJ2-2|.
TGTGCCAGCAGAATTGACTCGTACACCGGGGAGCTGTTTTTT
CASRIDSYTGELFF
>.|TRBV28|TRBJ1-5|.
TGTGCCAGCAGTTTATATACGGGCAATCAGCCCCAGCATTTT
CASSLYTGNQPQHF
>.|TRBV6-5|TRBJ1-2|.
TGTGCCAGCAGTTTGGCCCCGAGCCAGGGTCCCTATGGCTACACCTTC
CASSLAPSQGPYGYTF
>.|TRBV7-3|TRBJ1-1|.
TGTGCCAGCAGCCTATACGGAGGGGCCCCTGAGACTGAAGCTTTCTTT
CASSLYGGAPETEAFF
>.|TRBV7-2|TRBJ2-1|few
TGTGCCAGCAGCTTAGTGGTCCTCTGGGGGGACAATGAGCAGTTCTTC
CASSLVVLWGDNEQFF
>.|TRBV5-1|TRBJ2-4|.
TGCGCCAGCAGCGGCACAGGGTCTGGAAACATTCAGTACTTC
CASSGTGSGNIQYF
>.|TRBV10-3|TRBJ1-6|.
TGTGCCATCAGTGAGCAGGGGATAAATTCACCCCTCCACTTT
CAISEQGINSPLHF
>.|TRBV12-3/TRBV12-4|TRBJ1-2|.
TGTGCCAGCAGTCCGGCGGAAAGAGGTGGCTACACCTTC
CASSPAERGGYTF
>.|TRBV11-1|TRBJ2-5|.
TGTGCCAGCAGCTTCAGAAGGACGAATCAAGAGACCCAGTACTTC
CASSFRRTNQETQYF
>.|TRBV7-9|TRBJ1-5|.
TGTGCCAGCGGAAGGGAGGGCAATCAGCCCCAGCATTTT
CASGREGNQPQHF
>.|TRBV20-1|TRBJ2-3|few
TGCAGTGCTAGAGGGGTCGCGGGACTCACAGATACGCAGTATTTT
CSARGVAGLTDTQYF
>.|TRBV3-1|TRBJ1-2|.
TGTGCCAGCAGCCACCAGGGGCAGGGCTACACCTTC
CASSHQGQGYTF
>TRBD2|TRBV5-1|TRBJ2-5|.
TGCGCCAGCAGACCGGGACTAGCGGGAGTAGAGACCCAGTACTTC
CASRPGLAGVETQYF
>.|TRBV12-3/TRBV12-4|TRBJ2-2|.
TGTGCCAGCAGCCAGACGGTCCCCGGGGAGCTGTTTTTT
CASSQTVPGELFF
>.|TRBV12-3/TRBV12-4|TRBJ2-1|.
TGTGCCAGCAGCGTCTTAGATTACAATGAGCAGTTCTTC
CASSVLDYNEQFF
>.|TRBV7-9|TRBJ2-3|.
TGTGCCAGCAGCTTCACAGGGACGGGCACAGATACGCAGTATTTT
CASSFTGTGTDTQYF
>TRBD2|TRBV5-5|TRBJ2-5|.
TGTGCCAGCAGCTTCCGCGCGCCATTAGGACTAGCGGACCAAGAGACCCAGTACTTC
CASSFRAPLGLADQETQYF
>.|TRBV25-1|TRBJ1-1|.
TGTGCCAGCAGTGCATCTAACACTGAAGCTTTCTTT
CASSASNTEAFF
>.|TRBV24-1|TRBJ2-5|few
TGTGCCACCAGTGATTTCAGATTCGGGGAAGAGACCCAGTACTTC
CATSDFRFGEETQYF
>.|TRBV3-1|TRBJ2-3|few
TGTGCCAGCAGCCAATTTAAGGACTCCACAGATACGCAGTATTTT
CASSQFKDSTDTQYF